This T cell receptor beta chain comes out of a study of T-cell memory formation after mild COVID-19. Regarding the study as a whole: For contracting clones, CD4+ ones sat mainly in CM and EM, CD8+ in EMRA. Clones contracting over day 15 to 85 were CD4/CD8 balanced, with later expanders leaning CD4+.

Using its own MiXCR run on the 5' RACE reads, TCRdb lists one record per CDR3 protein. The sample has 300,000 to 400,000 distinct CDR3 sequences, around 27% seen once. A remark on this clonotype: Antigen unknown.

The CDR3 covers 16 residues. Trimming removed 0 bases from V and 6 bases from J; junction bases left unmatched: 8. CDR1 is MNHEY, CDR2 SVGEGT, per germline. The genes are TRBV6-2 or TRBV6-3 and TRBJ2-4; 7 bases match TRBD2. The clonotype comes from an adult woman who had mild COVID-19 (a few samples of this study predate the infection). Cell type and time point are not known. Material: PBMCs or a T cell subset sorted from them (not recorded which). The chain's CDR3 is CASSYSVAGEANIQYF. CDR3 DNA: TGTGCCAGCAGTTACTCGGTGGCGGGAGAGGCAAACATTCAGTACTTC.